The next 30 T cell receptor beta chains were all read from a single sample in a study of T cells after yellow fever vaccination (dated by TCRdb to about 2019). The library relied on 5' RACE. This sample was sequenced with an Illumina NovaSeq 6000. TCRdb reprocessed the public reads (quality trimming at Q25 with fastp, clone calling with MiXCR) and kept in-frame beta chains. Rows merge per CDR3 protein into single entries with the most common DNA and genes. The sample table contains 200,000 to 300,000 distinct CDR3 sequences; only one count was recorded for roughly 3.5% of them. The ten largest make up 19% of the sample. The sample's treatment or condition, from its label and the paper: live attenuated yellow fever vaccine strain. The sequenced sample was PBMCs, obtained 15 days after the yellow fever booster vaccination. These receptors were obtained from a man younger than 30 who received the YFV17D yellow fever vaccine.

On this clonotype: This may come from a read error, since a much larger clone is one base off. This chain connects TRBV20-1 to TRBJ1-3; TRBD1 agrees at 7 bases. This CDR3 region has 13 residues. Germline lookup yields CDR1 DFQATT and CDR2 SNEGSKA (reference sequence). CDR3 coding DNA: TGCAGTGCTACAGGGGGATCTGGATACACCATATATTTT. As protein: CSATGGSGYTIYF.

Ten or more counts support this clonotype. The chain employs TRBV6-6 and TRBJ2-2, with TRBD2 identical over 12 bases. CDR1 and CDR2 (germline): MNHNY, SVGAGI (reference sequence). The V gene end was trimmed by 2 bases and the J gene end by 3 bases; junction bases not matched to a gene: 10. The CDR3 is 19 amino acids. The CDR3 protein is CASSYPRPGLAGHTGELFF. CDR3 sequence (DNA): TGTGCCAGCAGTTACCCTCGACCTGGACTAGCGGGGCACACCGGGGAGCTGTTTTTT.

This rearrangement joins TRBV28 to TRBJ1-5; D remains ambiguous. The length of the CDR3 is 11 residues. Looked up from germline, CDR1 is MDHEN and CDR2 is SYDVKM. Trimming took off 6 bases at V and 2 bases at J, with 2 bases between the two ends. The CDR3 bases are TGTGCCAGCAGGTGCAATCAGCCCCAGCATTTT. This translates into CASRCNQPQHF.

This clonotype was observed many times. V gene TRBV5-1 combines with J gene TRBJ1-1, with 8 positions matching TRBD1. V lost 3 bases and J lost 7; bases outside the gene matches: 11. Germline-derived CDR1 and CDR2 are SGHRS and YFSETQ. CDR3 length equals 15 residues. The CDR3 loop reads CASSSYRTGRSEAFF. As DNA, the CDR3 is TGCGCCAGCAGCTCTTACCGGACAGGGAGGAGTGAAGCTTTCTTT.

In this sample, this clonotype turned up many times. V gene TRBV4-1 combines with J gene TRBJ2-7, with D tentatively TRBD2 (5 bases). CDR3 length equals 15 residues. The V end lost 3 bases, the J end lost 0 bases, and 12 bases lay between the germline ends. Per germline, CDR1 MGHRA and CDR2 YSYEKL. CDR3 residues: CASSQGSGSSYEQYF. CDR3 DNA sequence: TGCGCCAGCAGCCAGGGAAGTGGGAGCTCCTACGAGCAGTACTTC.

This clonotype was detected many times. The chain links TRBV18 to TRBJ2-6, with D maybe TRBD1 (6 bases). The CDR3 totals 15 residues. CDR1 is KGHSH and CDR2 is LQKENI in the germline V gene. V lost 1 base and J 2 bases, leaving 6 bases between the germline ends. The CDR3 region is CASSPQGAGANVLTF. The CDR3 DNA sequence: TGTGCCAGCTCACCACAGGGGGCTGGGGCCAACGTCCTGACTTTC. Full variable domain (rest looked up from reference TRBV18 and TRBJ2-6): NAGVMQNPRHLVRRRGQEARLRCSPMKGHSHVYWYRQLPEEGLKFMVYLQKENIIDESGMPKERFSAEFPKEGPSILRIQQVVRGDSAAYFCASSPQGAGANVLTFGAGSRLTVL.

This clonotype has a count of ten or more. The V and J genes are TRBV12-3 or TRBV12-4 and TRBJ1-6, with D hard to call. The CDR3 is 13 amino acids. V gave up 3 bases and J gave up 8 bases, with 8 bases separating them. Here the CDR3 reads CASSFLSYSPLHF. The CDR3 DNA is TGTGCCAGCAGTTTTCTGTCTTATTCACCCCTCCACTTT.

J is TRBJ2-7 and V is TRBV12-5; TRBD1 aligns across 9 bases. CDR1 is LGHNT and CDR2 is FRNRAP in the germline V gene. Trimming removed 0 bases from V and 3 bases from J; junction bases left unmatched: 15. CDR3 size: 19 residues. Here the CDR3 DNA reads TGTGCTAGTGGTTTGGTTTATCTCGCGGTTGGACAGGGGTTCTACGAGCAGTACTTC. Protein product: CASGLVYLAVGQGFYEQYF.

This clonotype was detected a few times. The CDR3 coding sequence is TGCGCCAGCAGGGACAATCAAGCGAACGAGCAGTACTTC. Translating it yields CASRDNQANEQYF. The chain employs TRBV5-1 and TRBJ2-7, with D possibly being TRBD1 (5 bases). V was clipped by 5 bases and J by 5 bases, with 14 bases between them. Germline CDR1 SGHRS, CDR2 YFSETQ. The CDR3 length is 13 residues.

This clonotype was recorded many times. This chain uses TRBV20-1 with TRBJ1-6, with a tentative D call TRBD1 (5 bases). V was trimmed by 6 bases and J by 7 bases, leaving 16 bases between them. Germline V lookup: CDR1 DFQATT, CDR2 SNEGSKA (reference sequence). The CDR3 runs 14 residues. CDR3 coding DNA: TGCAGTGCAACAGGCCGGGGACTAAATTCACCCCTCCACTTT. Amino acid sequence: CSATGRGLNSPLHF.

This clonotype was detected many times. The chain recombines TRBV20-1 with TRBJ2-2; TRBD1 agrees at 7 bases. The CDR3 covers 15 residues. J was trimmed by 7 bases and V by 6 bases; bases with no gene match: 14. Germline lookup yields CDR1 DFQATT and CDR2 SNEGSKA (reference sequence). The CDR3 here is CSAKGTARGSGELFF. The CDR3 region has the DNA TGCAGTGCCAAAGGGACAGCCCGAGGGAGCGGGGAGCTGTTTTTT.

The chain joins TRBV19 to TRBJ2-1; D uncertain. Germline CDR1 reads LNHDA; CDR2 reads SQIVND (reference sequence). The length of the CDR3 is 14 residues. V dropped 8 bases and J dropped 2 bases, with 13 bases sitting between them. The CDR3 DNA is TGTGCCAGTGGGCGGACGTCAGCCTACAATGAGCAGTTCTTC. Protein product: CASGRTSAYNEQFF.

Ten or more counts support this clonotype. CDR3 protein: CASSLNDLRGLRGPNEKLFF. In DNA form, the CDR3 reads TGTGCCAGCAGTTTAAATGACTTAAGGGGGTTAAGAGGACCTAATGAAAAACTGTTTTTT. The rearrangement joins TRBV12-3 or TRBV12-4 to TRBJ1-4; D perhaps matches TRBD1 (6 bases). This CDR3 comprises 20 residues. The V end was cut by 2 bases, the J end by 3 bases, with 25 bases between.

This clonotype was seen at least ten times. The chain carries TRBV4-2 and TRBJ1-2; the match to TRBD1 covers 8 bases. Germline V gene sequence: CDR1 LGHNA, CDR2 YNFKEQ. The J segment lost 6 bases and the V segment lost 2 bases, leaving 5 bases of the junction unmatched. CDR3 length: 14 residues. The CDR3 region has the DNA TGTGCCAGCAGCCAACGACAGGGGCCGAATGGCTACACCTTC. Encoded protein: CASSQRQGPNGYTF.

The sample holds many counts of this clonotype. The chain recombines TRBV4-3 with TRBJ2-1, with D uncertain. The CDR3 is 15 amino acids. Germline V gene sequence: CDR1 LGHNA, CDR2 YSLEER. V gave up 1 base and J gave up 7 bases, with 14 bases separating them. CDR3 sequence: CASSQGLHGQNEQFF. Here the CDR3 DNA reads TGCGCCAGCAGCCAAGGGCTCCACGGGCAAAATGAGCAGTTCTTC.

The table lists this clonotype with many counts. CDR3 coding DNA: TGTGCCAGCGGCCGGGCCGGGTATAATTCACCCCTCCACTTT. The encoded protein is CASGRAGYNSPLHF. The chain couples TRBV12-3 or TRBV12-4 to TRBJ1-6; D unresolved. Trimming removed 8 bases from V and 4 bases from J, with 12 bases in between. This CDR3 region has 14 residues.

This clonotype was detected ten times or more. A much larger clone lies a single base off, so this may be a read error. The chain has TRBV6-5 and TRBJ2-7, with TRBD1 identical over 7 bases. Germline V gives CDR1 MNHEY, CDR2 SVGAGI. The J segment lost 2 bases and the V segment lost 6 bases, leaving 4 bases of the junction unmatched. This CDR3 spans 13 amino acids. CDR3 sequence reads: CASRPGQTYEQYF. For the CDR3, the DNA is TGTGCCAGCAGACCGGGACAGACCTACGAGCAGTACTTC.

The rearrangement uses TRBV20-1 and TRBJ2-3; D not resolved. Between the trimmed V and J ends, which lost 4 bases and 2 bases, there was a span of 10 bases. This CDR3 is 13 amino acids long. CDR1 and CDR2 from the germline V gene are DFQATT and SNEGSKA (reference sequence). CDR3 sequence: CSATPVLTDTQYF. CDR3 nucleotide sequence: TGCAGTGCTACCCCGGTTCTCACAGATACGCAGTATTTT.

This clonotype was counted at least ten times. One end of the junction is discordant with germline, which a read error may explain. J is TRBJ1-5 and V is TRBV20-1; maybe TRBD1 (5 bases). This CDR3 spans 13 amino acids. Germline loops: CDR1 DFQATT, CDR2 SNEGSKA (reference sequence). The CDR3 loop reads CSARDSLNQPQHF. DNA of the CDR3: TGCAGTGCGAGAGACAGCCTTAATCAGCCCCAGCATTTT.

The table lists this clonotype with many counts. CDR3 nucleotides: TGTGCCAGCTCACCAACCCGGGACAGGGGCGGTCAGCCCCAGCATTTT. Its protein is CASSPTRDRGGQPQHF. The chain is built from TRBV18 and TRBJ1-5; 10 bases agree with TRBD1. This CDR3 is built from 16 residues. Germline V CDR1 and CDR2: KGHSH, LQKENI. V was pared by 2 bases and J by 6 bases, with 7 bases of the junction left unmatched.

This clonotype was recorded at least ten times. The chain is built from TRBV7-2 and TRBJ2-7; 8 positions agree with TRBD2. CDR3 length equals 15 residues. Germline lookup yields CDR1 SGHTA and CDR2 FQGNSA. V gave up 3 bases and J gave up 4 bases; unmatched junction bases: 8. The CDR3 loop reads CASSFSSAGGYEQYF. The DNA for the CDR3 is TGTGCCAGCAGCTTTTCATCTGCGGGGGGATACGAGCAGTACTTC. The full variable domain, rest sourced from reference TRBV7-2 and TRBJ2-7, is GAGVSQSPSNKVTEKGKDVELRCDPISGHTALYWYRQSLGQGLEFLIYFQGNSAPDKSGLPSDRFSAERTGGSVSTLTIQRTQQEDSAVYLCASSFSSAGGYEQYFGPGTRLTVT.

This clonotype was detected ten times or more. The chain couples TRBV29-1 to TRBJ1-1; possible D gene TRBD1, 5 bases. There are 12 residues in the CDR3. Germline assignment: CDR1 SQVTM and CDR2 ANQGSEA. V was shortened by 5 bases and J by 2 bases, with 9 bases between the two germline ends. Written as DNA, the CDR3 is TGCAGCGTTCAGGGTATAAACACTGAAGCTTTCTTT. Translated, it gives CSVQGINTEAFF.

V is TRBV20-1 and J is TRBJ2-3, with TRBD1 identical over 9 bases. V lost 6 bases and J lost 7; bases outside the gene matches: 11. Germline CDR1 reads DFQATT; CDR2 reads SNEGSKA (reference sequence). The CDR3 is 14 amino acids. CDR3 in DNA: TGCAGTGCCATTCCGGGACAGGGTACTTATACGCAGTATTTT. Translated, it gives CSAIPGQGTYTQYF.

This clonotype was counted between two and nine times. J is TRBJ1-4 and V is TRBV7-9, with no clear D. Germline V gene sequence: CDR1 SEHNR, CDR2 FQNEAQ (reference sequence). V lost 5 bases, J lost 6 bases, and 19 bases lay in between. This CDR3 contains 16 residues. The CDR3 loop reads CASSITRALADEKLFF. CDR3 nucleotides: TGTGCCAGCAGCATCACAAGGGCACTCGCTGATGAAAAACTGTTTTTT.

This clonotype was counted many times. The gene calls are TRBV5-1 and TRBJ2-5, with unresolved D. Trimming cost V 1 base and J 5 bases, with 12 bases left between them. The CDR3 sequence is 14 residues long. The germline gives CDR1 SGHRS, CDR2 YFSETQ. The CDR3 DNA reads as TGCGCCAGCAGCTTGCTTGGGGATCCGGAGACCCAGTACTTC. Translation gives CASSLLGDPETQYF.

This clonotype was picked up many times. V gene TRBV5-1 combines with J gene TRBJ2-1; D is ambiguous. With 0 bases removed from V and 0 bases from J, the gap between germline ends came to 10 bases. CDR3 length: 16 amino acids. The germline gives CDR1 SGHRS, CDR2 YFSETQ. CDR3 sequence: CASSLGSSSSYNEQFF. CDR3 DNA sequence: TGCGCCAGCAGCTTGGGATCCTCTTCCTCCTACAATGAGCAGTTCTTC.

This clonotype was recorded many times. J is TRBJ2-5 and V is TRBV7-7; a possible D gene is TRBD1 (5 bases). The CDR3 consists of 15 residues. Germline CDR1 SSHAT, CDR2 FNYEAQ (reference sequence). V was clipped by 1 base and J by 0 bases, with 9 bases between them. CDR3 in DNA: TGTGCCAGCAGCTTAGTAGGCAGGGACCAAGAGACCCAGTACTTC. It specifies CASSLVGRDQETQYF.

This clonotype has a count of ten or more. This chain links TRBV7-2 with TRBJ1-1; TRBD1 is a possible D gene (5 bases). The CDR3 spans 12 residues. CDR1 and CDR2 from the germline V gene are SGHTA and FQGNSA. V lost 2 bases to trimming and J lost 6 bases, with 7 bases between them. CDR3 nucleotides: TGTGCCAGCAGCTTACAGGGCGCTGAAGCTTTCTTT. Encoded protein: CASSLQGAEAFF.

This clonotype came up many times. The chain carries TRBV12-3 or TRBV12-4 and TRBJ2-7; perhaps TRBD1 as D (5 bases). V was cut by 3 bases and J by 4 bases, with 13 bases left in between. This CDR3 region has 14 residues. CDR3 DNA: TGTGCCAGCAGTTTTGAGTCTCAGGGATACGAGCAGTACTTC. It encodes CASSFESQGYEQYF.

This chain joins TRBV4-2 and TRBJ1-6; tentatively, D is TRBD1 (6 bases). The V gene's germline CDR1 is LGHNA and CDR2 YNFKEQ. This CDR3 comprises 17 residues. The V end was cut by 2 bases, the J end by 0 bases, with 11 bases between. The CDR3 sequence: CASSQPDRSSYNSPLHF. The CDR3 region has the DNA TGTGCCAGCAGCCAACCCGACAGGAGCTCCTATAATTCACCCCTCCACTTT.